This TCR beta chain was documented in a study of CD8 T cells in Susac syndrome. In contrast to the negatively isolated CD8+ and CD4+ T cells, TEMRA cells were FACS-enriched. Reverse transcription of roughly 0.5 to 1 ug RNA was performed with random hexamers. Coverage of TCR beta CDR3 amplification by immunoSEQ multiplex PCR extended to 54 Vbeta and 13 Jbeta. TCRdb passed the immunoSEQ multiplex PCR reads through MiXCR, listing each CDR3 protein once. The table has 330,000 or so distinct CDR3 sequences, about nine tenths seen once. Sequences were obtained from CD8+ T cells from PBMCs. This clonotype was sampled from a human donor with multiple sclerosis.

In nucleotides, the CDR3 is TGTGCCAGCAGCCAATCGACTGGGGACTGGGGCTACACCTTC. Translating it yields CASSQSTGDWGYTF. This rearrangement joins TRBV16 to TRBJ1-2, with D perhaps matching TRBD1 (5 bases). CDR1 is KGHSY, CDR2 FQNENV, per germline. The CDR3 length is 14 residues. The V gene lost 0 bases and the J gene lost 8 bases, with 13 bases spanning the gap.